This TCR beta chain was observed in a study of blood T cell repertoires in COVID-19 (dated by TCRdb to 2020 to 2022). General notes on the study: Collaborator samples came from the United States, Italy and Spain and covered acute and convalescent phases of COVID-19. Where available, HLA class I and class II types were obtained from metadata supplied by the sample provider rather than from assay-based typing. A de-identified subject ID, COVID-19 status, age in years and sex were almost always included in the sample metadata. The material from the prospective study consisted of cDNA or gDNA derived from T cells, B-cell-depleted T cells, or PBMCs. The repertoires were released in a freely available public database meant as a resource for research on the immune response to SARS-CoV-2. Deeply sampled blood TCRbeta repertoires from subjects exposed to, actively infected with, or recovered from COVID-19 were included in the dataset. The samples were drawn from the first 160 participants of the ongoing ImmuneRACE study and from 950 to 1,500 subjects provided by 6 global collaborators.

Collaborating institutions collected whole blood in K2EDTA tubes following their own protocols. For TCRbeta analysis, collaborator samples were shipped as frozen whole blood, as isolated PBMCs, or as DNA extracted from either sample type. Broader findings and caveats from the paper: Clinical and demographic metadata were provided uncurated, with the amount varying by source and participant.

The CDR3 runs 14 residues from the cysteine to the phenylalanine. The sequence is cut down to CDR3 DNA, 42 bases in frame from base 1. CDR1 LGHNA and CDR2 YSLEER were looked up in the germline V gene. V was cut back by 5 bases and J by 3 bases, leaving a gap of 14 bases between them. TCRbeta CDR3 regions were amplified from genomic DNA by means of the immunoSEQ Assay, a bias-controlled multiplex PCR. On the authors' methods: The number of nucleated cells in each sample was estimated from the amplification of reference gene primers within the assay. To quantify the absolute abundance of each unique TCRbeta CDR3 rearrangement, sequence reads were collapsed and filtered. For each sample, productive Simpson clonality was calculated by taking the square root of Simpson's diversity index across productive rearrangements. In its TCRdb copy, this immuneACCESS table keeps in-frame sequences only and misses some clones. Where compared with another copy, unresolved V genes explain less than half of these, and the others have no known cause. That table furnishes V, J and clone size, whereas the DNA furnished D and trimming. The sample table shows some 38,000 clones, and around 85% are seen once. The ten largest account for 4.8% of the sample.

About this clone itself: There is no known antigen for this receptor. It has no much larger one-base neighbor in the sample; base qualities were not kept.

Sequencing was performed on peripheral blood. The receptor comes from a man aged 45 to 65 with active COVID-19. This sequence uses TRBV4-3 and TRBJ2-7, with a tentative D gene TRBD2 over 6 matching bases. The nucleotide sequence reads TGCGCCAGCAGCGCGACGACGGGAGACTACGAGCAGTACTTC. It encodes CASSATTGDYEQYF.